This T cell receptor beta chain emerged from a study of T cell changes during pregnancy in multiple sclerosis. CDR1 and CDR2 (germline): MRHNA, SNTAGT. The J segment lost 2 bases and the V segment lost 0 bases, leaving 11 bases of the junction unmatched. The CDR3 covers 18 residues. This table comes from immunoSEQ multiplex PCR, and its TCRdb copy is limited to in-frame clones, with some not included. The table lists tens of thousands of clones, 91% of them singletons, with approximately 1.3% in the top ten. The sequencing used peripheral blood, collected after pregnancy. The chain recombines TRBV6-4 with TRBJ2-3; 7 positions agree with TRBD1. This TCR was sampled from a female donor in good health, enrolled as a control in a pregnancy study. CDR3 in DNA: TGTGCCAGCAGTGACTCTCCTCCCGGGACAGTCCTCACAGATACGCAGTATTTT. This gives the protein CASSDSPPGTVLTDTQYF.